Listed below are T cell receptor beta chains from one sample, sequenced in a study of shared clonotypes between healthy human individuals. Sequencing used immunoSEQ multiplex PCR; TCRdb keeps in-frame clones, though not all of them. The sample lists about 1.5 million clones, more than 95% occurring once. Sequencing was carried out using naive CD4+ T cells sorted from blood. These receptors were obtained from a young man in good health. Both conserved end residues are part of each CDR3. Each record gives: D gene, clone size, CDR3 length, V gene, J gene, CDR3 protein, CDR3 DNA. D genes are given only for firm matches. Size is omitted from some rows. Given values are once, few, many or a class for expanded clones.

d_call: .; clone_size: .; cdr3_length: 15; v_call: TRBV5-1; j_call: TRBJ1-5; cdr3_aa: CASSPGQFSNQPQHF; cdr3_nt: TGCGCCAGCAGCCCAGGACAATTTAGCAATCAGCCCCAGCATTTT
d_call: TRBD2; clone_size: .; cdr3_length: 15; v_call: TRBV7-2; j_call: TRBJ2-5; cdr3_aa: CASSLVRTSLETQYF; cdr3_nt: TGTGCCAGCAGCTTAGTGAGGACTAGCTTAGAGACCCAGTACTTC
d_call: .; clone_size: .; cdr3_length: 14; v_call: TRBV5-1; j_call: TRBJ2-3; cdr3_aa: CASSLAWLADTQYF; cdr3_nt: TGCGCCAGCAGCTTAGCCTGGCTGGCAGATACGCAGTATTTT
d_call: .; clone_size: once; cdr3_length: 14; v_call: TRBV28; j_call: TRBJ1-5; cdr3_aa: CASSFGGIQQPQHF; cdr3_nt: TGTGCCAGCAGTTTTGGAGGAATCCAGCAGCCCCAGCATTTT
d_call: .; clone_size: .; cdr3_length: 13; v_call: TRBV7-2; j_call: TRBJ2-5; cdr3_aa: CASSSHGARSQYF; cdr3_nt: TGTGCCAGCAGCTCCCATGGGGCACGGTCCCAGTACTTC
d_call: .; clone_size: .; cdr3_length: 11; v_call: TRBV6-1; j_call: TRBJ2-5; cdr3_aa: CASRRAWAQYF; cdr3_nt: TGTGCCAGCAGGAGGGCCTGGGCCCAGTACTTC
d_call: .; clone_size: .; cdr3_length: 15; v_call: TRBV15; j_call: TRBJ2-3; cdr3_aa: CATSRGELNTDTQYF; cdr3_nt: TGTGCCACCAGCAGAGGGGAGCTAAACACAGATACGCAGTATTTT
d_call: TRBD2; clone_size: .; cdr3_length: 17; v_call: TRBV18; j_call: TRBJ2-1; cdr3_aa: CASSPPAAGGTYNEQFF; cdr3_nt: TGTGCCAGCTCACCACCGGCAGCGGGAGGGACATACAATGAGCAGTTCTTC
d_call: TRBD1; clone_size: .; cdr3_length: 15; v_call: TRBV5-4; j_call: TRBJ1-5; cdr3_aa: CASKDTGDHNQPQHF; cdr3_nt: TGTGCCAGCAAGGACACAGGGGACCACAATCAGCCCCAGCATTTT
d_call: .; clone_size: .; cdr3_length: 15; v_call: TRBV5-1; j_call: TRBJ1-3; cdr3_aa: CASSLDGGSGNTIYF; cdr3_nt: TGCGCCAGCAGCTTGGACGGGGGCTCTGGAAACACCATATATTTT
d_call: TRBD1; clone_size: .; cdr3_length: 15; v_call: TRBV5-1; j_call: TRBJ2-1; cdr3_aa: CASSGGQGNYNEQFF; cdr3_nt: TGCGCCAGCAGCGGGGGACAGGGAAACTACAATGAGCAGTTCTTC
d_call: TRBD1; clone_size: .; cdr3_length: 17; v_call: TRBV18; j_call: TRBJ1-2; cdr3_aa: CASSLSTFAGGVDGYTF; cdr3_nt: TGTGCCAGCTCACTATCAACTTTTGCAGGGGGAGTAGATGGCTACACCTTC
d_call: .; clone_size: .; cdr3_length: 14; v_call: TRBV5-6; j_call: TRBJ2-1; cdr3_aa: CASLPVGRYNEQFF; cdr3_nt: TGTGCCAGCCTCCCCGTCGGACGGTACAATGAGCAGTTCTTC
d_call: TRBD2; clone_size: .; cdr3_length: 15; v_call: TRBV5-1; j_call: TRBJ2-2; cdr3_aa: CASSSIGGDTGELFF; cdr3_nt: TGCGCCAGCAGCTCGATCGGGGGGGACACCGGGGAGCTGTTTTTT
d_call: .; clone_size: .; cdr3_length: 13; v_call: TRBV10-3; j_call: TRBJ2-4; cdr3_aa: CAISAGVENIQYF; cdr3_nt: TGTGCCATCAGTGCAGGGGTAGAAAACATTCAGTACTTC
d_call: .; clone_size: .; cdr3_length: 14; v_call: TRBV7-9; j_call: TRBJ2-2; cdr3_aa: CASSFGVDTGELFF; cdr3_nt: TGTGCCAGCAGCTTCGGGGTAGACACCGGGGAGCTGTTTTTT
d_call: .; clone_size: .; cdr3_length: 15; v_call: TRBV7-8; j_call: TRBJ2-7; cdr3_aa: CASSRRAGHSYEQYF; cdr3_nt: TGTGCCAGCAGCCGGAGAGCCGGCCATTCCTACGAGCAGTACTTC
d_call: .; clone_size: .; cdr3_length: 15; v_call: TRBV11-1; j_call: TRBJ1-2; cdr3_aa: CASSLGSEGNVGYTF; cdr3_nt: TGTGCCAGCAGCCTCGGGTCGGAAGGCAACGTTGGCTACACCTTC
d_call: TRBD1; clone_size: .; cdr3_length: 15; v_call: TRBV5-1; j_call: TRBJ2-7; cdr3_aa: CASSPMGQATYEQYF; cdr3_nt: TGCGCCAGCAGCCCGATGGGACAGGCCACATACGAGCAGTACTTC
d_call: TRBD2; clone_size: .; cdr3_length: 14; v_call: TRBV5-1; j_call: TRBJ2-1; cdr3_aa: CASSDLAGDNEQFF; cdr3_nt: TGCGCCAGCAGCGATTTGGCGGGGGACAATGAGCAGTTCTTC
d_call: .; clone_size: .; cdr3_length: 18; v_call: TRBV9; j_call: TRBJ1-4; cdr3_aa: CASSSWGESGSTNEKLFF; cdr3_nt: TGTGCCAGCAGCTCCTGGGGGGAGTCGGGATCGACTAATGAAAAACTGTTTTTT
d_call: .; clone_size: .; cdr3_length: 10; v_call: TRBV29-1; j_call: TRBJ2-1; cdr3_aa: CSVDRGEGFF; cdr3_nt: TGCAGCGTTGATAGGGGGGAGGGGTTCTTC
d_call: .; clone_size: .; cdr3_length: 12; v_call: TRBV5-8; j_call: TRBJ2-1; cdr3_aa: CASSLRWDEQFF; cdr3_nt: TGTGCCAGCAGCTTGCGCTGGGATGAGCAGTTCTTC
d_call: .; clone_size: .; cdr3_length: 15; v_call: TRBV25-1; j_call: TRBJ1-1; cdr3_aa: CASTRSGGQNTEAFF; cdr3_nt: TGTGCCAGCACTAGGAGCGGGGGCCAGAACACTGAAGCTTTCTTT
d_call: .; clone_size: .; cdr3_length: 14; v_call: TRBV6-5; j_call: TRBJ1-1; cdr3_aa: CASSYLRWDTEAFF; cdr3_nt: TGTGCCAGCAGTTACTTGCGGTGGGACACTGAAGCTTTCTTT
d_call: .; clone_size: .; cdr3_length: 13; v_call: TRBV6-5; j_call: TRBJ1-4; cdr3_aa: CASSSGAYEKLFF; cdr3_nt: TGTGCCAGCAGTTCGGGGGCCTATGAAAAACTGTTTTTT
d_call: TRBD2; clone_size: .; cdr3_length: 15; v_call: TRBV6-1; j_call: TRBJ2-1; cdr3_aa: CASSETSGRATEQFF; cdr3_nt: TGTGCCAGCAGTGAAACTAGCGGGAGGGCCACTGAGCAGTTCTTC
d_call: .; clone_size: .; cdr3_length: 14; v_call: TRBV27; j_call: TRBJ1-1; cdr3_aa: CASSQSGRNTEAFF; cdr3_nt: TGTGCCAGCAGCCAAAGCGGACGAAACACTGAAGCTTTCTTT
d_call: .; clone_size: .; cdr3_length: 11; v_call: TRBV29-1; j_call: TRBJ1-1; cdr3_aa: CSVAENTEAFF; cdr3_nt: TGCAGCGTTGCTGAGAACACTGAAGCTTTCTTT
d_call: TRBD2; clone_size: .; cdr3_length: 12; v_call: TRBV5-1; j_call: TRBJ2-1; cdr3_aa: CASSPPGTSKFF; cdr3_nt: TGCGCCAGCAGCCCCCCCGGGACTAGTAAGTTCTTC
d_call: .; clone_size: .; cdr3_length: 13; v_call: TRBV6-1; j_call: TRBJ2-1; cdr3_aa: CASRKLGNNEQFF; cdr3_nt: TGTGCCAGCAGAAAACTGGGGAACAATGAGCAGTTCTTC
d_call: TRBD2; clone_size: .; cdr3_length: 15; v_call: TRBV11-3; j_call: TRBJ2-1; cdr3_aa: CASSQSGMSYNEQFF; cdr3_nt: TGTGCCAGCAGCCAAAGCGGGATGTCCTACAATGAGCAGTTCTTC
d_call: .; clone_size: .; cdr3_length: 14; v_call: TRBV7-2; j_call: TRBJ2-2; cdr3_aa: CASTTNANTGELFF; cdr3_nt: TGTGCCAGCACCACTAACGCGAACACCGGGGAGCTGTTTTTT
d_call: TRBD1; clone_size: .; cdr3_length: 15; v_call: TRBV2; j_call: TRBJ2-7; cdr3_aa: CASSMTGLRYYEQYF; cdr3_nt: TGTGCCAGCAGTATGACAGGGCTACGGTACTACGAGCAGTACTTC
d_call: TRBD1; clone_size: .; cdr3_length: 18; v_call: TRBV5-1; j_call: TRBJ1-4; cdr3_aa: CASSDTDLRGPEREKLFF; cdr3_nt: TGCGCCAGCAGCGACACGGACCTCAGGGGGCCGGAAAGAGAAAAACTGTTTTTT
d_call: TRBD1; clone_size: .; cdr3_length: 16; v_call: TRBV5-4; j_call: TRBJ2-7; cdr3_aa: CASSSAGQGQTYEQYF; cdr3_nt: TGTGCCAGCAGCTCCGCAGGACAGGGGCAAACCTACGAGCAGTACTTC
d_call: TRBD1; clone_size: .; cdr3_length: 16; v_call: TRBV5-1; j_call: TRBJ2-3; cdr3_aa: CASSPLGQVFTDTQYF; cdr3_nt: TGCGCCAGCAGCCCGTTAGGACAGGTCTTCACAGATACGCAGTATTTT
d_call: TRBD1; clone_size: .; cdr3_length: 14; v_call: TRBV5-4; j_call: TRBJ1-1; cdr3_aa: CASSFQGVGTEAFF; cdr3_nt: TGTGCCAGCAGCTTCCAGGGGGTGGGCACTGAAGCTTTCTTT
d_call: .; clone_size: .; cdr3_length: 13; v_call: TRBV19; j_call: TRBJ2-7; cdr3_aa: CASSRGGAYEQYF; cdr3_nt: TGTGCCAGTTCTAGGGGCGGAGCCTACGAGCAGTACTTC
d_call: TRBD2; clone_size: .; cdr3_length: 13; v_call: TRBV27; j_call: TRBJ2-3; cdr3_aa: CASSRAGEDTQYF; cdr3_nt: TGTGCCAGCAGTCGAGCGGGAGAAGATACGCAGTATTTT